The rows below give T cell receptor beta chains drawn from one sample of a study of vaccination and CD4 T cells after COVID-19. One entry per CDR3 protein results from TCRdb running MiXCR on the PCR reads. The table lists some 8,900 distinct CDR3 sequences, 45% of them singletons. These TCRs are of unknown antigen specificity. Sequenced material: CD4+ T cells from blood, cultured in vitro. The receptors here all came from a human donor in good health. Both conserved end residues are part of each CDR3. The D gene is left open where the match is weak. The size entry is marked missing in some rows and otherwise reads once, few, many or a size class.

V,size,J,D,DNA,CDR3
TRBV6-1,.,TRBJ1-1,.,TGTGCCAGCTCCAGAGGTACTGAAGCTTTCTTT,CASSRGTEAFF
TRBV7-8,.,TRBJ2-7,TRBD1,TGTGCCAGCAGCCCTAAAAGGACAGGGGGCTGGGAGCAGTACTTC,CASSPKRTGGWEQYF
TRBV4-1,once,TRBJ1-1,.,TGCGCCAGCAGCCGGATGGGACCCCCCGAGGGCACTGAAGCTTTCTTT,CASSRMGPPEGTEAFF
TRBV20-1,few,TRBJ1-5,TRBD1,TGCAGTGCTGTACAGGGGGGGAATCAGCCCCAGCATTTT,CSAVQGGNQPQHF
TRBV5-6,.,TRBJ1-2,.,TGTGCCAGCAGCTGGGGGGAGCTTGTGGACACCTTC,CASSWGELVDTF
TRBV19,.,TRBJ1-1,TRBD1,TGTGCCAGTAGTATCCGACAGGGTATGAACACTGAAGCTTTCTTT,CASSIRQGMNTEAFF
TRBV6-5,.,TRBJ2-1,TRBD2,TGTGCCAGCAGTTCGACTAGCGGGGGGTACAATGAGCAGTTCTTC,CASSSTSGGYNEQFF
TRBV6-2/TRBV6-3,.,TRBJ2-1,.,TGTGCCAGCAGTGAGGGGTTTTCCCAGTTCTTC,CASSEGFSQFF
TRBV7-2,.,TRBJ2-7,.,TGTGCCAGCAGCTTAGTTCTCTACGAGCAGTACTTC,CASSLVLYEQYF
TRBV30,.,TRBJ2-6,.,TGTGCCTGGACCCTTGGGCCCCCCCCTGGGGCCAACGTCCTGACTTTC,CAWTLGPPPGANVLTF
TRBV18,.,TRBJ2-3,.,TGTGCCAGCTCACCACCGGCCACAGATACGCAGTATTTT,CASSPPATDTQYF
TRBV7-9,.,TRBJ2-7,TRBD1,TGTGCCAGCAGCTCAGGACAGGGGGTTGGTAACGAGCAGTACTTC,CASSSGQGVGNEQYF
TRBV27,once,TRBJ2-1,TRBD1,TGTGCCAGCAGTTCTCGGACAGGGGGCGCCTACAATGAGCAGTTCTTC,CASSSRTGGAYNEQFF
TRBV10-3,.,TRBJ1-5,.,TGTGCCATCAGTGAAGCAGGGGTTGGCAATCAGCCCCAGCATTTT,CAISEAGVGNQPQHF
TRBV30,.,TRBJ2-3,.,TGTGCCTGGAGCCCGACAGGACTATCAGATACGCAGTATTTT,CAWSPTGLSDTQYF
TRBV6-1,.,TRBJ1-6,.,TGTGCCACCAAGGACCGGAGCTCCTATAATTCACCCCTCCACTTT,CATKDRSSYNSPLHF
TRBV11-3,few,TRBJ2-3,TRBD1,TGTGCCAGCAGCCGCGGGACAGGTACGCAGTATTTT,CASSRGTGTQYF
TRBV29-1,.,TRBJ1-5,.,TGCAGCGTTGAAGTTGGCTCCGGGCCCCAGCATTTT,CSVEVGSGPQHF
TRBV29-1,.,TRBJ1-6,TRBD1,TGCAGCGTTGCCCTGACAGGGAAAAATTCACCCCTCCACTTT,CSVALTGKNSPLHF
TRBV2,.,TRBJ2-3,.,TGTGCCAGCAGACGGGACCTACGGGATACGCAGTATTTT,CASRRDLRDTQYF
TRBV6-2/TRBV6-3,few,TRBJ2-5,.,TGTGCCAGCAGAAGGGATAGGGCCCAGTACTTC,CASRRDRAQYF
TRBV2,.,TRBJ2-7,.,TGTGCCAGCAGAAACCGGGACTCCTCCTACGAGCAGTACTTC,CASRNRDSSYEQYF
TRBV5-1,.,TRBJ1-1,.,TGCGCCAGCAGCTTGGGTTTACGTAACCCCATGAACACTGAAGCTTTCTTT,CASSLGLRNPMNTEAFF
TRBV20-1,.,TRBJ1-5,.,TGCAGTGCCCCCCGTTCAGGGCTAAGCAATCAGCCCCAGCATTTT,CSAPRSGLSNQPQHF
TRBV20-1,.,TRBJ2-7,TRBD1,TGCAGTGCCAGGGACAGATACTACGAGCAGTACTTC,CSARDRYYEQYF
TRBV7-2,.,TRBJ2-5,TRBD2,TGTGCCAGCAGCTTACCTGGACTAGCGGGAGATTGGAGGGAGACCCAGTACTTC,CASSLPGLAGDWRETQYF
TRBV7-8,.,TRBJ1-5,.,TGTGCCAGCAGCTCTATCAACCCCGGGACACGATATCAGCCCCAGCATTTT,CASSSINPGTRYQPQHF
TRBV19,.,TRBJ1-2,.,TGTGCCAGTAGTATAGGGTCCGGGAGCCTATATGGCTACACCTTC,CASSIGSGSLYGYTF
TRBV19,.,TRBJ2-2,.,TGTGCCAGTAGTGCCTCTAGGTCGGCCGGGGAGCTGTTTTTT,CASSASRSAGELFF
TRBV5-8,few,TRBJ2-7,.,TGTGCCAGCAGCTTGGCGGACGGCTACGAGCAGTACTTC,CASSLADGYEQYF
TRBV20-1,.,TRBJ1-5,.,TGCAGTGCTATTGAGGAGGGCGATCAGCCCCAGCATTTT,CSAIEEGDQPQHF
TRBV7-2,few,TRBJ1-2,.,TGTGCCAGCAGCTTAGGGGGGTTAAACTATGGCTACACCTTC,CASSLGGLNYGYTF
TRBV20-1,.,TRBJ2-2,TRBD2,TGCAGTGCTAGGGTCGGGGGGGCACGAACCGGGGAGCTGTTTTTT,CSARVGGARTGELFF
TRBV6-2/TRBV6-3,.,TRBJ1-3,.,TGTGCCAGCAGTTACTCCCCGGTTGGAAACACCATATATTTT,CASSYSPVGNTIYF
TRBV5-4,.,TRBJ2-3,.,TGTGCCAGCAGCTTGTTGACAGATACGCAGTATTTT,CASSLLTDTQYF
TRBV24-1,.,TRBJ2-5,.,TGTGCCACCAGTGACCTGGGGTTTGGGACTCAAGAGACCCAGTACTTC,CATSDLGFGTQETQYF
TRBV20-1,few,TRBJ2-7,.,TGCAGTGCTGGCCCCCTCCGAGGCTCCTACGAGCAGTACTTC,CSAGPLRGSYEQYF
TRBV6-1,.,TRBJ2-7,TRBD2,TGTGCCAGCAGTGATTGGTTAGCGGGGGCCTACGAGCAGTACTTC,CASSDWLAGAYEQYF
TRBV19,.,TRBJ1-1,.,TGTGCCAGTTCTACCGCTCCCCTGACCCGCCCGAACACTGAAGCTTTCTTT,CASSTAPLTRPNTEAFF